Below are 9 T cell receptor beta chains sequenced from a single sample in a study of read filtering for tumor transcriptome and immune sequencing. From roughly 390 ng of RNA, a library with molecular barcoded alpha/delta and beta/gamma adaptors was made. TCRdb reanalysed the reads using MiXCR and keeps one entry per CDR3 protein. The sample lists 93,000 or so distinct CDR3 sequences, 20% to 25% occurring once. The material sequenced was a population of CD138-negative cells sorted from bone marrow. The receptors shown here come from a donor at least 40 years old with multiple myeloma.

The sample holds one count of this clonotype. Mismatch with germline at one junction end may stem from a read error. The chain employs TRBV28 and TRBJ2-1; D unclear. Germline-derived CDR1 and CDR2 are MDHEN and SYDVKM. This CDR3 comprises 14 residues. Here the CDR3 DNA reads TGTGCCAGCAGTTTAGAACCCACTCGTGATGATCAGTTCTTC. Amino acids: CASSLEPTRDDQFF.

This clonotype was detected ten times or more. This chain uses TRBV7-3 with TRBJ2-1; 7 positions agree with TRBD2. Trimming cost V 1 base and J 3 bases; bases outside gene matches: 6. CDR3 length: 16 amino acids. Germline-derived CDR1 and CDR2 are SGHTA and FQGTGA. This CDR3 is CASSLMGGGSYNEQFF. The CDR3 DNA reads TGTGCCAGCAGCTTAATGGGGGGGGGAAGCTACAATGAGCAGTTCTTC.

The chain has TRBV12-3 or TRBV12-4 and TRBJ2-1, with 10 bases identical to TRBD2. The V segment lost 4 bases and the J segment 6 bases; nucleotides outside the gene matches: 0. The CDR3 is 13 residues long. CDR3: CASSSSGGNEQFF. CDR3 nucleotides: TGTGCCAGCAGTTCTAGCGGGGGCAATGAGCAGTTCTTC.

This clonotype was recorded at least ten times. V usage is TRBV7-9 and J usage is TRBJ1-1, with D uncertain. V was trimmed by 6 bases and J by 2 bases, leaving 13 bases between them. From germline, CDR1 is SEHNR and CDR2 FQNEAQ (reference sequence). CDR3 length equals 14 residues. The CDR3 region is CASRSKGSNTEAFF. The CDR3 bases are TGTGCCAGCAGATCTAAGGGATCAAACACTGAAGCTTTCTTT.

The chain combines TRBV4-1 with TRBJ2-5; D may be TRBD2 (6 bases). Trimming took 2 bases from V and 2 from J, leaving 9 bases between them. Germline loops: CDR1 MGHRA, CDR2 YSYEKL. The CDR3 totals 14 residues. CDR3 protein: CASSQISGQETQYF. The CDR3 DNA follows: TGCGCCAGCAGCCAAATTAGCGGTCAAGAGACCCAGTACTTC.

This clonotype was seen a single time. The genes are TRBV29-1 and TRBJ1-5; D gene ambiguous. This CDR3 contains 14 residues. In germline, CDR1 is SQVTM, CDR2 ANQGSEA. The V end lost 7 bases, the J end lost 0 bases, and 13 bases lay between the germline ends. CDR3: CSAAEKNSNQPQHF. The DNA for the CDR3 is TGCAGCGCTGCAGAGAAAAATAGCAATCAGCCCCAGCATTTT.

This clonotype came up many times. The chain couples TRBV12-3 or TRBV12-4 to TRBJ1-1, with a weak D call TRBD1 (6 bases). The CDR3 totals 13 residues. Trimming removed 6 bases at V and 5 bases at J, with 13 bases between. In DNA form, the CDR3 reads TGTGCCAGCAGCCGCAGGGGAGGGACTGAAGCTTTCTTT. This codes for CASSRRGGTEAFF.

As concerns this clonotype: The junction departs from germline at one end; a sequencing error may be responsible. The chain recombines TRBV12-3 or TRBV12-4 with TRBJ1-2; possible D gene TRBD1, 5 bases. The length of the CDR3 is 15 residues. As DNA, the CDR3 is TGTGCCAGCAGGACCGGGGGACCGGATAACTATGGCTACATCTTC. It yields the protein CASRTGGPDNYGYIF.

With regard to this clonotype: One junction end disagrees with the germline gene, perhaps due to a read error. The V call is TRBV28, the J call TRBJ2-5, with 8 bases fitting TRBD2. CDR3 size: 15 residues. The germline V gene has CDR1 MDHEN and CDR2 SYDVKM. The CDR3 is CASSLFSGGQGTQYF. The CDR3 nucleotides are TGTGCCAGCAGTTTATTCAGCGGGGGCCAAGGGACCCAGTACTTC.